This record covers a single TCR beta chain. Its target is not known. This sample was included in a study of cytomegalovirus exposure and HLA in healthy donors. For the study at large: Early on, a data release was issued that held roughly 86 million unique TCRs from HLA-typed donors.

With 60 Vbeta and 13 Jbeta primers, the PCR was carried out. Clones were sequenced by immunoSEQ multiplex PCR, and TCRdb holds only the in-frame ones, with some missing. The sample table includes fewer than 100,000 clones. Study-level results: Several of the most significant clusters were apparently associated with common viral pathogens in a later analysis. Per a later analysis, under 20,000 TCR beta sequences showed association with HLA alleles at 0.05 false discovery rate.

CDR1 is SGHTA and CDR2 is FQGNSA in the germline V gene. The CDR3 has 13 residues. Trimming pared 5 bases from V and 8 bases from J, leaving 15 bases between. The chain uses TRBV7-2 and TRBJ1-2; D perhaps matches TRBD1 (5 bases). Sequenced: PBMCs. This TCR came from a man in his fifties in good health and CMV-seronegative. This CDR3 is CASSPSLGGGYTF. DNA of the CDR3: TGTGCCAGCAGCCCCTCATTGGGGGGAGGCTACACCTTC.